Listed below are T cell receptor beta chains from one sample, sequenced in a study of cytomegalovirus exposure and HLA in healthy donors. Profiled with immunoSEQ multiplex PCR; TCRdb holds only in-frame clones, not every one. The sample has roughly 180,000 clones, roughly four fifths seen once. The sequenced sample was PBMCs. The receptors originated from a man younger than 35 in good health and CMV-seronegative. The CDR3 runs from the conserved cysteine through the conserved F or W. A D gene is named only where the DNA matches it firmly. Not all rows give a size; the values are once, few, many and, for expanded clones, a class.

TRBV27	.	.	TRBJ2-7	TGTGCCAGCAGCTACTACGGGTCCTCCTACGAGCAGTACTTC	CASSYYGSSYEQYF
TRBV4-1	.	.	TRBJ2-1	TGCGCCAGCAGCCACACCCCGGAGGCCTACAATGAGCAGTTCTTC	CASSHTPEAYNEQFF
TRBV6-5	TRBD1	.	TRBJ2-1	TGTGCCAGCAGTTGGAAGACAGGGGGCTACAATGAGCAGTTCTTC	CASSWKTGGYNEQFF
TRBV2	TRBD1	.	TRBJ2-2	TGTGCCAGCAGTGTTTTACCGGGACAGGCGAACACCGGGGAGCTGTTTTTT	CASSVLPGQANTGELFF
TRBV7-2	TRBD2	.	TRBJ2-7	TGTGCCAGCAGCTTATATACAGCGGGAGGGCTTAACGAGCAGTACTTC	CASSLYTAGGLNEQYF
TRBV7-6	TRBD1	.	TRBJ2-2	TGTGCCAGCAGCCAGGGGAACAGGGGGACCGGGGAGCTGTTTTTT	CASSQGNRGTGELFF
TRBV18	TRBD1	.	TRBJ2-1	TGTGCCAGCTCTCACGGGACAGGGGTGGACAATGAGCAGTTCTTC	CASSHGTGVDNEQFF
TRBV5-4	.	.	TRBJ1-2	TGTGCCAGCAGCGGGGGTTCACAGGGACCCCTTGGCTACACCTTC	CASSGGSQGPLGYTF
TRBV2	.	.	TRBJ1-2	TGTGCCAGCAGTCTTGACACGACAGCGAACTATGGCTACACCTTC	CASSLDTTANYGYTF
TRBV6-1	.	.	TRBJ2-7	TGTGCCAGCAGTCATGACACCTCGGGATTCTACGAGCAGTACTTC	CASSHDTSGFYEQYF
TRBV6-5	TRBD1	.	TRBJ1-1	TGTGCCAGCAGTTACTTGGACAGGCGGAACACTGAAGCTTTCTTT	CASSYLDRRNTEAFF
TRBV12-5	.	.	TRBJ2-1	TGTGCTAGTGGTTTGACCAGCGCTGAGCAGTTCTTC	CASGLTSAEQFF
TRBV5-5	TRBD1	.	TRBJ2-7	TGTGCCAGCAGCTCGGGTTCACAGGGGTGGGTCGAGCAGTACTTC	CASSSGSQGWVEQYF
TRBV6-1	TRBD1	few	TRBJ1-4	TGTGCCAGCAATGAAATAGGGACAGCGAATGAAAAACTGTTTTTT	CASNEIGTANEKLFF
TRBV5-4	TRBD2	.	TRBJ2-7	TGTGCCAGCAGCTTGGGCGGACTAGCGGGGGGCTTACGTATCCACGAGCAGTACTTC	CASSLGGLAGGLRIHEQYF
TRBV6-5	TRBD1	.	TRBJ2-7	TGTGCCAGCAGTTACAGGGGGCCCTCCTACGAGCAGTACTTC	CASSYRGPSYEQYF
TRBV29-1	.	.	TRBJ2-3	TGCAGCGTAGACAGGGACTCCTCCACAGATACGCAGTATTTT	CSVDRDSSTDTQYF
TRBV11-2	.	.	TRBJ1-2	TGTGCCAGCAGCTCTCCCGGGCCCTGGAGGGGCTACACCTTC	CASSSPGPWRGYTF
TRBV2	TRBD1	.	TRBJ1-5	TGTGCCAGCAGTTGGGGACAGGGGAGTCATCAGCCCCAGCATTTT	CASSWGQGSHQPQHF
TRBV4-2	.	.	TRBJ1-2	TGTGCCAGCAGCCAACGATCCGGACAGTACGGCTACACCTTC	CASSQRSGQYGYTF
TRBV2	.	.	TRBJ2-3	TGTGGAACGAGAGGGCCAGATACGCAGTATTTT	CGTRGPDTQYF
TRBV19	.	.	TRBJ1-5	TGTGCCACCCGGAGAAGGGGCTGGGATCAGCCCCAGCATTTT	CATRRRGWDQPQHF
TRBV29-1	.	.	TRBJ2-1	TGCAGCGTTGAAAGGGGAATCAATGAGCAGTTCTTC	CSVERGINEQFF
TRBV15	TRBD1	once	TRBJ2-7	TGTGCCACCAGCCCAAGGACAGGTCCCTACGAGCAGTACTTC	CATSPRTGPYEQYF
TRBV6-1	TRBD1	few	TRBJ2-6	TGTGCCAGCAGTGCCACAGGGGCTGGGGCCAACGTCCTGACTTTC	CASSATGAGANVLTF
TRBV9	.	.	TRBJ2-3	TGTGCCAGCGGAGGGACAGACCTCGGCACAGATACGCAGTATTTT	CASGGTDLGTDTQYF
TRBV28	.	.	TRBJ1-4	TGTGCCAGCAGTTTAGGGGGCGAGATGAATGAAAAACTGTTTTTT	CASSLGGEMNEKLFF
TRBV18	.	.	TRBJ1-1	TGTGCCAGCTCACCAACGGGAGGCGGGGATGAAGCTTTCTTT	CASSPTGGGDEAFF
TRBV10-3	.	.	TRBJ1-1	TGTGCCATCAGTGAGGTAGGGCGGGGCACTGAAGCTTTCTTT	CAISEVGRGTEAFF
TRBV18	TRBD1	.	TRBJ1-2	TGTGCCAGCTCACCACGAGGGACAGGGAGGATTGGAGGCTACACCTTC	CASSPRGTGRIGGYTF
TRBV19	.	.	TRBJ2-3	TGTGCCAGTACCAAAAGACAGACACGCACAGATACGCAGTATTTT	CASTKRQTRTDTQYF
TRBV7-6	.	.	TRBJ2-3	TGTGCCAGCAGCTTAGCCGAACCCACCGAACCCCATCCGGGGTATTTT	CASSLAEPTEPHPGYF
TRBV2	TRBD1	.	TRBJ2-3	TGTGCCAGCAGTGAAGCGCTTCAGGGGACAGGTAGCACAGATACGCAGTATTTT	CASSEALQGTGSTDTQYF
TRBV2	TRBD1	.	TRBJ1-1	TGTGCCAGCAGGGACGACAGGGGGTTAAACCAAGCTTTCTTT	CASRDDRGLNQAFF
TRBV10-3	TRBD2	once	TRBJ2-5	TGTGCCATCAGTTTAGCGGGGGGCGGAGAGACCCAGTACTTC	CAISLAGGGETQYF
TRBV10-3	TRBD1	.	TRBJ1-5	TGTGCCATCAGTGGGGACAGGGATTCTCAGCCCCAGCATTTT	CAISGDRDSQPQHF
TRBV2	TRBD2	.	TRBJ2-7	TGTGCCAGCAGTGAAGCGACGACTAGCGGTTCGACCTACGAGCAGTACTTC	CASSEATTSGSTYEQYF
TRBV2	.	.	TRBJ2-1	TGTGCCAGCAGTGAAAAGGGGGTCATGGGCAATGAGCAGTTCTTC	CASSEKGVMGNEQFF
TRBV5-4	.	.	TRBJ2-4	TGTGCCAGCAGCTTGGAGGCAGGCAGGACCAAAAACATTCAGTACTTC	CASSLEAGRTKNIQYF
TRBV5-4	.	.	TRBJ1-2	TGTGCCAGCAGCGCGGACTATGGCTACACCTTC	CASSADYGYTF
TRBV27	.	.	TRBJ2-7	TGTGCCAGCAGTTTCCCAAATCGACAGCCTGACTACGAGCAGTACTTC	CASSFPNRQPDYEQYF
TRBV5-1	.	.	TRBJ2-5	TGCGCCAGCAGCTTGGACGGACACAACCAAGAGACCCAGTACTTC	CASSLDGHNQETQYF
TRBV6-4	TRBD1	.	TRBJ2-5	TGTGCCAGCAGTGACTCCTGGACAGGGGAGGGGGGGGAGACCCAGTACTTC	CASSDSWTGEGGETQYF
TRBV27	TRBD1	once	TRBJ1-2	TGTGCCAGCAGTCCGTGGACAGGGGACGGCTACACCTTC	CASSPWTGDGYTF
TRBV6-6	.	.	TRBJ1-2	TGTGCCAGCAGTTACTCGTGGGCTAAGGACTATGGCTACACCTTC	CASSYSWAKDYGYTF
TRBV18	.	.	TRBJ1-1	TGTGCCAGCTCACCGACTGAGACGGGAAACACTGAAGCTTTCTTT	CASSPTETGNTEAFF
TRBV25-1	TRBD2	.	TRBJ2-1	TGTGCCAGCAGTGAATTCGTAGCGGGGGCGATGTTCTTC	CASSEFVAGAMFF
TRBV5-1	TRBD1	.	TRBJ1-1	TGCGCCAGCAGCTCAGCCCCGGGACAGGTTGAAGCTTTCTTT	CASSSAPGQVEAFF
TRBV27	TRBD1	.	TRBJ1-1	TGTGCCAGCAGGCCTCGGCAGGGGGGCACTGAAGCTTTCTTT	CASRPRQGGTEAFF
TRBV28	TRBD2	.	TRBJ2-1	TGTGCCAGCAGGAAACGCGGGAGTGGGTACAATGAGCAGTTCTTC	CASRKRGSGYNEQFF
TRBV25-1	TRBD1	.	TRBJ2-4	TGTGCCAGCAGCGATACAGGGGAAGAGGCCAAAAACATTCAGTACTTC	CASSDTGEEAKNIQYF
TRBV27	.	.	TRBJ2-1	TGTGCCAGCAGTTTACGAGGCGGTCGTATAGAATTCTTC	CASSLRGGRIEFF
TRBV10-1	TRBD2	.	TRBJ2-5	TGCGCCAGCAGCTGGCAGGGACTAAAGACCCAGTACTTC	CASSWQGLKTQYF
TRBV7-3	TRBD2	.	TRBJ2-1	TGTGCCAGCAGCTTAACTGCTAGCGGGGCATATGAGCAGTTCTTC	CASSLTASGAYEQFF
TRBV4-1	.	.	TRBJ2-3	TGCGCCAGCAGCCAAGGGGCTAGCTATCCCACAGATACGCAGTATTTT	CASSQGASYPTDTQYF
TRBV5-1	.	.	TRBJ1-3	TGCGCCAGCAGCCCGGAACTAGGGGGAAACACCATATATTTT	CASSPELGGNTIYF
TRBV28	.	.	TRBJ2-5	TGTGCCAGCAGTTTCGATCCAGGGGGGATACAAGAGACCCAGTACTTC	CASSFDPGGIQETQYF
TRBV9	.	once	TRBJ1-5	TGTGCCAGCAGCGCAGAGGATAGCAATCAGCCCCAGCATTTT	CASSAEDSNQPQHF